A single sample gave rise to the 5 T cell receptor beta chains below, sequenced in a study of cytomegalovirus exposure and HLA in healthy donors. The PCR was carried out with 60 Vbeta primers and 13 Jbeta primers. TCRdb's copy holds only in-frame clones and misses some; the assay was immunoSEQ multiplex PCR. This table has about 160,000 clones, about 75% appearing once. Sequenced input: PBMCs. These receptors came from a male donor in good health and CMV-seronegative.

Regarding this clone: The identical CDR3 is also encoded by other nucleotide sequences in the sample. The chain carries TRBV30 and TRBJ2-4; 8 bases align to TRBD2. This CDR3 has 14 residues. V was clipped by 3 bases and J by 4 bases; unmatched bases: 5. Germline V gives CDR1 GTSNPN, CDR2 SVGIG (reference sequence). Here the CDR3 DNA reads TGTGCCTGGAGCAAGCCGGGAGGGAAAAACATTCAGTACTTC. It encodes CAWSKPGGKNIQYF.

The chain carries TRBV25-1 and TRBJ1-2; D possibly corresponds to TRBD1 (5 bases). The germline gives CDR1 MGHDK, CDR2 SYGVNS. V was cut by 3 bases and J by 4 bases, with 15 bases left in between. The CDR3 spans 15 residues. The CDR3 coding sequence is TGTGCCAGCAGTGATCCCGGGACTGGTGGCTATGGCTACACCTTC. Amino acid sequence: CASSDPGTGGYGYTF.

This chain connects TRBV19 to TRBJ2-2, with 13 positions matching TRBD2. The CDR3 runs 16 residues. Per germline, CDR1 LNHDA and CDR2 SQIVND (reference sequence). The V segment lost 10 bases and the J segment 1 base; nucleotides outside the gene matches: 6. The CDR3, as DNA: TGTGCCACTACGGGACTAGCGGGAATGAACACCGGGGAGCTGTTTTTT. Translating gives CATTGLAGMNTGELFF.

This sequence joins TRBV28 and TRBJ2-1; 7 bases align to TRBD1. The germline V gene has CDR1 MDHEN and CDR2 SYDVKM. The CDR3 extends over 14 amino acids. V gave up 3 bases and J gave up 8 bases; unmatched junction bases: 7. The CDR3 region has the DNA TGTGCCAGCAGTTTTGTACAGGGGACCGATGAGCAGTTCTTC. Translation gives CASSFVQGTDEQFF.

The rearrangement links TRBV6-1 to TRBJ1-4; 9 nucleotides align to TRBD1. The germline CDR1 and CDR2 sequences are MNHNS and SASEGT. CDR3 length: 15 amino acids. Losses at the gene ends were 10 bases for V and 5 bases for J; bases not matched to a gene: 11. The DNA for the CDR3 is TGTGCCACCCAGAGACTTGGGACAGGGAATGAAAAACTGTTTTTT. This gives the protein CATQRLGTGNEKLFF.